What follows is one T cell receptor (beta chain) and its context. At collection, donors were nominally healthy, but unrecorded immune exposures were probable. Germline V gene data show CDR1 as GTSNPN and CDR2 as SVGIG (reference sequence). V gave up 5 bases and J gave up 7 bases; unmatched junction bases: 6. The CDR3 contains 13 residues. These data belong to a study of cytomegalovirus exposure and HLA in healthy donors. With 60 Vbeta and 13 Jbeta primers, the PCR was carried out. Profiling relied on immunoSEQ multiplex PCR, and the TCRdb table lists in-frame clones only, not all of them. The table includes about 150,000 clones, about 79% detected once.

The clonotype was recovered from a male donor in good health and CMV-seronegative. The rearrangement links TRBV30 to TRBJ2-7, with 12 bases matching TRBD1. The specimen was PBMCs. The CDR3 region is CAWSGQGAGEQYF. CDR3 in DNA: TGTGCCTGGTCGGGACAGGGGGCTGGGGAGCAGTACTTC.